The following is a T cell receptor beta chain sequence with its context. What it binds is not known. The entry originates in a study of Ad26.COV2.S vaccination and SARS-CoV-2 variants. In the study overall: Participants got Ad26.COV2.S intramuscularly, once or twice 56 days apart.

The study's findings and limits: Assessments of TCR breadth and depth may have underestimated the total T cell responses.

The treatment is: over 15 received Ad26.COV2.S at low or high dose, single or two shots; 5 received placebo; per-sample allocation not given. Day 63 following the first vaccine or placebo injection was when the samples were taken. Assay: immunoSEQ multiplex PCR; the TCRdb copy retains only in-frame clones and omits some. The sample includes some 370,000 clones, about 80% of them seen just once. The sequence was obtained from a person aged 18-60 years who received the Ad26.COV2.S COVID-19 vaccine or a placebo. Sequencing used peripheral blood, obtained in a trial of Ad26.COV2.S vaccine versus placebo.

CDR3: CASSYQGDSTDTQYF. Here the CDR3 DNA reads TGCGCCAGCAGCTATCAGGGGGATAGCACAGATACGCAGTATTTT. This chain joins TRBV5-1 and TRBJ2-3; 7 positions match TRBD1. The CDR3 is 15 residues long. The V gene end was trimmed by 3 bases and the J gene end by 0 bases; junction bases not matched to a gene: 4. Per germline, CDR1 SGHRS and CDR2 YFSETQ.